A single sample is the source of the 10 T cell receptor beta chains below, sequenced in a study of T cell changes during pregnancy in multiple sclerosis. Only in-frame clones appear in the TCRdb table, and some are missing; sequencing was by immunoSEQ multiplex PCR. The data contain around 80,000 clones, 90% to 95% of them singletons. The source material was peripheral blood, sampled before pregnancy. The receptors were gathered from a female donor with multiple sclerosis, enrolled in a pregnancy study.

The genes are TRBV5-6 and TRBJ1-1; TRBD1 is a possible D gene (6 bases). V gave up 2 bases and J gave up 5 bases, with 10 bases separating them. Germline V CDR1 and CDR2: SGHDT, YYEEEE. This CDR3 is 13 amino acids long. Written as DNA, the CDR3 is TGTGCCAGCAGCTTAGCGGGGGCGACTGAAGCTTTCTTT. It codes for CASSLAGATEAFF.

Here the CDR3 reads CASSLIGGFDEQFF. As DNA, the CDR3 is TGTGCCAGCAGCTTAATCGGGGGTTTCGATGAGCAGTTCTTC. V usage is TRBV7-3 and J usage is TRBJ2-1; maybe TRBD2 (6 bases). Trimming left V 1 base short and J 8 bases short, with 12 bases between. The germline gives CDR1 SGHTA, CDR2 FQGTGA. The CDR3 totals 14 residues. The full variable domain, in which reference TRBV7-3 and TRBJ2-1 provide the parts outside the CDR3, is GAGVSQTPSNKVTEKGKYVELRCDPISGHTALYWYRQSLGQGPEFLIYFQGTGAADDSGLPNDRFFAVRPEGSVSTLKIQRTERGDSAVYLCASSLIGGFDEQFFGPGTRLTVL.

This chain connects TRBV6-6 to TRBJ2-1; no firm D call. V was trimmed by 2 bases and J by 9 bases, leaving 8 bases between them. The CDR3 runs 12 residues. In germline, CDR1 is MNHNY, CDR2 SVGAGI (reference sequence). CDR3 bases: TGTGCCAGCAGTTACGAAGACATTGAGCAGTTCTTC. It yields the protein CASSYEDIEQFF.

This clone was recorded only once. The V and J genes are TRBV27 and TRBJ2-2; D is perhaps TRBD2 (6 bases). Germline V CDR1 and CDR2: MNHEY, SMNVEV (reference sequence). The CDR3 spans 16 residues. V was clipped by 8 bases and J by 0 bases, with 16 bases between them. CDR3 sequence: CASSGLGGSNTGELFF. CDR3 nucleotide sequence: TGTGCCAGCTCAGGGCTGGGAGGCTCGAACACCGGGGAGCTGTTTTTT.

The rearrangement uses TRBV5-1 and TRBJ2-1; 8 bases are a match to TRBD2. The V segment lost 0 bases and the J segment 0 bases; nucleotides outside the gene matches: 5. CDR1 and CDR2 from the germline V gene are SGHRS and YFSETQ. The length of the CDR3 is 17 residues. CDR3 loop: CASSLEGGLASYNEQFF. The CDR3 nucleotides read TGCGCCAGCAGCTTGGAAGGAGGACTAGCCTCCTACAATGAGCAGTTCTTC.

The chain uses TRBV15 and TRBJ2-7, with 8 bases fitting TRBD1. The V and J ends lost 1 base and 6 bases, in that order; junction bases with no gene match: 14. Germline values: CDR1 LNHNV, CDR2 YYDKDF (reference sequence). CDR3 length: 17 residues. DNA of the CDR3: TGTGCCACCAGCAGAGTTGTAGGACAGGGTGTAAGAGGCGAGCAGTACTTC. As protein: CATSRVVGQGVRGEQYF. Combining the CDR3 with reference TRBV15 and TRBJ2-7 gives the whole variable domain DAMVIQNPRYQVTQFGKPVTLSCSQTLNHNVMYWYQQKSSQAPKLLFHYYDKDFNNEADTPDNFQSRRPNTSFCFLDIRSPGLGDTAMYLCATSRVVGQGVRGEQYFGPGTRLTVT.

The V gene is TRBV9, the J gene TRBJ2-3, with 10 positions matching TRBD2. CDR1 is SGDLS, CDR2 YYNGEE, per germline. This CDR3 has 16 amino acids. Germline trimming cut 3 bases from V and 2 bases from J; bases unmatched to any gene: 6. The CDR3 loop reads CASSEASGGATDTQYF. The CDR3 DNA is TGTGCCAGCAGCGAGGCCAGCGGGGGGGCCACAGATACGCAGTATTTT. Looking up the rest from reference TRBV9 and TRBJ2-3 gives the full variable domain: DSGVTQTPKHLITATGQRVTLRCSPRSGDLSVYWYQQSLDQGLQFLIQYYNGEERAKGNILERFSAQQFPDLHSELNLSSLELGDSALYFCASSEASGGATDTQYFGPGTRLTVL.

The chain recombines TRBV29-1 with TRBJ2-7, with 9 positions matching TRBD2. The CDR3 is 13 residues long. Losses at the gene ends were 3 bases for V and 3 bases for J; bases not matched to a gene: 3. CDR1 and CDR2 from the germline V gene are SQVTM and ANQGSEA. The DNA for the CDR3 is TGCAGCGTTGATGCGACTAGCGGCTACGAGCAGTACTTC. It codes for CSVDATSGYEQYF.

This CDR3 reads CASSAAGSGTSGRTDTQYF. As DNA, the CDR3 is TGTGCCAGCAGTGCAGCTGGGTCGGGGACTAGCGGGCGCACAGATACGCAGTATTTT. The rearrangement links TRBV27 to TRBJ2-3; 12 nucleotides match TRBD2. The CDR3 extends over 19 amino acids. Germline V gives CDR1 MNHEY, CDR2 SMNVEV (reference sequence). Trimming removed 5 bases from V and 1 base from J; junction bases left unmatched: 13.

V usage is TRBV27 and J usage is TRBJ2-7; the match to TRBD1 covers 11 bases. The CDR3 loop spans 15 amino acids. The germline CDR1 and CDR2 sequences are MNHEY and SMNVEV (reference sequence). V gave up 3 bases and J gave up 6 bases; unmatched junction bases: 7. CDR3 coding DNA: TGTGCCAGCAGTTTCCTGGACAGGGGGCTGGGCGAGCAGTACTTC. This encodes CASSFLDRGLGEQYF.